What follows is one T cell receptor beta chain and its context. Participants' own reports of clinical history determined their cohort assignment. Two negative PCRs, clearance, or symptom resolution had been documented for recovered Cohort 3 donors. The sample originates from a study of blood T cell repertoires in COVID-19. The table came from immunoSEQ multiplex PCR; TCRdb's copy has only in-frame clones and leaves some out. The table has about 300,000 clones, 80% to 95% seen once. Trimming removed 4 bases from V and 5 bases from J; junction bases left unmatched: 3. This CDR3 has 15 amino acids. Germline V gene data show CDR1 as LGHDT and CDR2 as YNNKEL (reference sequence).

This rearrangement joins TRBV3-1 (or the pseudogene TRBV3-2) to TRBJ2-3; TRBD2 matches at 13 bases. The specimen was PBMCs or T cells enriched from blood (not recorded which). This TCR was sampled from a woman in her 30s who had recovered from COVID-19. CDR3 in DNA: TGTGCCAGCAGCCCAGGGACTAGCGGGGTAGATACGCAGTATTTT. Translating gives CASSPGTSGVDTQYF.